This T cell receptor (beta chain) appears in the sequencing data of a study of blood T cell repertoires in COVID-19. Assay: immunoSEQ multiplex PCR; the TCRdb copy retains only in-frame clones and omits some. The table includes approximately 300,000 clones, nearly 90% detected once. Cohorts were assigned according to the clinical history that participants reported. Two negative PCRs, clearance, or symptom resolution characterized the recovered Cohort 3 donors. Germline CDR1 reads SGHNT; CDR2 reads YYREEE (reference sequence). The CDR3 has 18 residues. J lost 1 base, V lost 4 bases, and 6 bases had no gene match.

This rearrangement joins TRBV5-4 to TRBJ2-4; 15 bases are a match to TRBD2. The sample consisted of PBMCs or T cells enriched from blood (not recorded which). This TCR was sampled from a woman younger than 45 who had recovered from COVID-19. CDR3 protein: CASSRGLAGGGAKNIQYF. In DNA form, the CDR3 reads TGTGCCAGCAGCCGGGGACTAGCGGGGGGCGGGGCCAAAAACATTCAGTACTTC. The full variable domain, in which reference TRBV5-4 and TRBJ2-4 provide the parts outside the CDR3, is ETGVTQSPTHLIKTRGQQVTLRCSSQSGHNTVSWYQQALGQGPQFIFQYYREEENGRGNFPPRFSGLQFPNYSSELNVNALELDDSALYLCASSRGLAGGGAKNIQYFGAGTRLSVL.